This T cell receptor (beta chain) is drawn from a study of regulatory T cells in long-lasting Graves disease. The study, taken as a whole, reports: Sample size was small, which may have lowered accuracy.

With 2 bases removed from V and 4 bases from J, the gap between germline ends came to 10 bases. The germline CDR1 and CDR2 sequences are SGHKS and YYEKEE (reference sequence). The length of the CDR3 is 14 residues. This clonotype was detected a few times. Its specificity is unknown. For TCR beta, libraries came from iRepertoire HTBI primers and Arm-PCR of CDR3 regions. TCRdb analysed the multiplex PCR reads with MiXCR anew, one entry per CDR3 protein. Of hundreds of thousands of distinct CDR3 sequences in the sample, around 15% were seen once. Documented time point: newly diagnosed GD, antithyroid drugs for less than 3 months. Making the TCR library involved RNA that had been extracted from PBMCs. The same sample was also studied in work on T cells in Graves' hyperthyroidism and ophthalmopathy. From that study: Primed by the HTBI set, a first-round RT-PCR was run on the TCR CDR3.

This chain joins TRBV5-5 and TRBJ1-5; D gene uncertain. The source is a young woman with Graves disease. Source: peripheral blood mononuclear cells (PBMCs), taken at new diagnosis, from a patient treated with antithyroid drugs. CDR3 amino acids: CASSFTDGNQPQHF. The CDR3 DNA follows: TGTGCCAGCAGCTTTACGGACGGTAATCAGCCCCAGCATTTT. Full variable domain (rest looked up from reference TRBV5-5 and TRBJ1-5): DAGVTQSPTHLIKTRGQQVTLRCSPISGHKSVSWYQQVLGQGPQFIFQYYEKEERGRGNFPDRFSARQFPNYSSELNVNALLLGDSALYLCASSFTDGNQPQHFGDGTRLSIL.